This entry describes one T cell receptor (beta chain). Its antigen is still unknown. The CDR3 length is 13 residues. V was shortened by 5 bases and J by 7 bases, with 9 bases between the two germline ends. The germline gives CDR1 SGHNT, CDR2 YENEEA. The source of the sample is a study of Ad26.COV2.S vaccination and SARS-CoV-2 variants. At the level of the study: Administration of Ad26.COV2.S was intramuscular, either once or twice 56 days apart.

Treatment: some 19 received Ad26.COV2.S at low or high dose, single or two shots; 5 received placebo; per-sample allocation not given. The investigators took samples on day 63 after the first vaccine or placebo injection. An adult of 18-55 years in Boston served as donor. This table comes from immunoSEQ multiplex PCR, and its TCRdb copy is limited to in-frame clones, with some not included. This table has hundreds of thousands of clones, more than 80% appearing once. Study observations and caveats: Considerable breadth of spike-specific CD8+ and CD4+ T cell responses has reportedly been documented following vaccination.

The source material was peripheral blood, sampled in a trial of Ad26.COV2.S vaccine versus placebo. The receptor comes from a person between 18 and 59 years old who received the Ad26.COV2.S COVID-19 vaccine or a placebo. The chain couples TRBV11-3 to TRBJ1-6; D remains ambiguous. The CDR3 DNA sequence: TGTGCCAGCAGCCCAAGCCACAATTCACCCCTCCACTTT. This encodes CASSPSHNSPLHF.